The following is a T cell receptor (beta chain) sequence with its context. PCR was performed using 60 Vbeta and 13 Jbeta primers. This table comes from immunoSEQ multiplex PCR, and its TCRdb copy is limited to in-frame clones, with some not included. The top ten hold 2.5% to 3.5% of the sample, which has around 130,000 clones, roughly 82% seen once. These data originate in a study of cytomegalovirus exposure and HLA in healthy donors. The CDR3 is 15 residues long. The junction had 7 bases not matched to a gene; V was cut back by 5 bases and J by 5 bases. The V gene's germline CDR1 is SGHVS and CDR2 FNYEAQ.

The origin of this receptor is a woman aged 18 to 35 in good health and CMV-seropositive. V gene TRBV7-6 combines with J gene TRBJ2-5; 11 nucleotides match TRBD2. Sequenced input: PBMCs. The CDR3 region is CASSPRLAGWETQYF. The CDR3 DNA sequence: TGTGCCAGCAGCCCAAGACTAGCGGGGTGGGAGACCCAGTACTTC.